In this sample, the clone carrying this T cell receptor (beta chain) turned up once. The antigen remains unidentified. The entry originates in a study of shared clonotypes between healthy human individuals. Study-wide results and limits: Generation probability values for non-shared clonotypes were lower than those for clonotypes shared by all four donors. Sorted-subset sequencing was shown by rarefaction to be incomplete despite large depth.

The V gene end was trimmed by 4 bases and the J gene end by 2 bases; junction bases not matched to a gene: 12. This CDR3 has 19 amino acids. From germline, CDR1 is MNHEY and CDR2 SMNVEV (reference sequence). The data were produced by immunoSEQ multiplex PCR, yet TCRdb's version contains in-frame clones alone and is incomplete. The sample shows roughly 1.4 million clones, around 98.5% of them seen only once. The sequencing input was naive CD4+ T cells sorted from blood. Subset specified: CD45RA+ positively selected. The receptor was derived from a man younger than 45 in good health. This sequence joins TRBV27 and TRBJ2-3; 13 bases are a match to TRBD2. The CDR3 DNA is TGTGCCAGCAGTTCATCAGGACTAGCGGGAGTTATAATCACAGATACGCAGTATTTT. Translated: CASSSSGLAGVIITDTQYF.